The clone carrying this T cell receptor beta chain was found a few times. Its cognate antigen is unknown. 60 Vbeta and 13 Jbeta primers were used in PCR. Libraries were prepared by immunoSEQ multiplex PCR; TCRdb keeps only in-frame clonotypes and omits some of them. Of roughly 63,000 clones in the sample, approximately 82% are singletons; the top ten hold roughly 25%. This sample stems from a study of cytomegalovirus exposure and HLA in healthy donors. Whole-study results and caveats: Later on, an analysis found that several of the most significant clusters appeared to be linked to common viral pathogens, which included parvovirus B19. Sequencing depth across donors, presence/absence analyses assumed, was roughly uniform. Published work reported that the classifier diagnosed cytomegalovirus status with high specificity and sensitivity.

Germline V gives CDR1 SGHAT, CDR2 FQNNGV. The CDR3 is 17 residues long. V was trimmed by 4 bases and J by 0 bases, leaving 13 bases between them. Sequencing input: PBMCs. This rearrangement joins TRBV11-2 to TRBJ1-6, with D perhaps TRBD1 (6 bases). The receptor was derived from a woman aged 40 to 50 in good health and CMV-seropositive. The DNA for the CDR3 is TGTGCCAGCAGCTCACTCGGACAGAGCTCCTATAATTCACCCCTCCACTTT. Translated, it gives CASSSLGQSSYNSPLHF.